This is a list of T cell receptor beta chains from one sample in a study of cytomegalovirus exposure and HLA in healthy donors. Using immunoSEQ multiplex PCR, the repertoire was profiled, and TCRdb retains in-frame clones only, with some absent. In the table there are just over 150,000 clones, about 65% of which are singletons. The sequenced sample was PBMCs. Receptors were obtained from a man aged 35-49 years in good health and CMV-seropositive. The CDR3 runs from the conserved cysteine through the conserved F or W. Each record gives: clone size, V gene, D gene, J gene, CDR3 protein, CDR3 DNA. D genes are given only for firm matches. Rows may omit the clone size; those that give it use once, few, many or a size class.

NA	TRBV7-9	NA	TRBJ1-1	CASTPPREGTEAFF	TGTGCCAGCACCCCCCCCAGGGAGGGCACTGAAGCTTTCTTT
NA	TRBV7-2	TRBD1	TRBJ2-7	CASSLRGTGDYEQYF	TGTGCCAGCAGCTTAAGGGGGACAGGGGACTACGAGCAGTACTTC
NA	TRBV6-5	NA	TRBJ1-1	CASSYPGGKAEAFF	TGTGCCAGCAGTTACCCCGGGGGGAAGGCTGAAGCTTTCTTT
NA	TRBV5-1	TRBD2	TRBJ2-1	CASSLSLAGLSNEQFF	TGCGCCAGCAGCTTGTCCCTAGCGGGGCTCAGCAATGAGCAGTTCTTC
NA	TRBV7-9	TRBD1	TRBJ1-1	CASSSRQGPNTEAFF	TGTGCCAGCAGCTCCAGACAGGGACCGAACACTGAAGCTTTCTTT
NA	TRBV7-3	NA	TRBJ2-5	CASSFGGKGETQYF	TGTGCCAGCAGCTTCGGGGGAAAGGGAGAGACCCAGTACTTC
NA	TRBV5-6	TRBD1	TRBJ1-3	CASSLSGQGENTIYF	TGTGCCAGCAGCTTGTCAGGACAGGGAGAAAACACCATATATTTT
NA	TRBV27	TRBD2	TRBJ2-1	CASAGGSDDEQFF	TGTGCCAGCGCGGGGGGCTCCGACGATGAGCAGTTCTTC
few	TRBV6-1	NA	TRBJ2-3	CASSRSLGDTQYF	TGTGCCAGTTCTAGGTCCCTAGGAGATACGCAGTATTTT
NA	TRBV27	TRBD2	TRBJ2-1	CASLEDGGIAGGRIKQFF	TGTGCCAGTTTAGAAGACGGAGGAATAGCGGGGGGGCGGATTAAGCAGTTCTTC
few	TRBV6-4	NA	TRBJ2-2	CASSDSGLPGELFF	TGTGCCAGCAGTGACTCTGGACTTCCCGGGGAGCTGTTTTTT
NA	TRBV7-9	TRBD1	TRBJ2-4	CASSSDRDRGAKNIQYF	TGTGCCAGCAGCTCGGACCGGGACAGGGGAGCCAAAAACATTCAGTACTTC
NA	TRBV12-5	TRBD1	TRBJ1-5	CASVLTTGGFGSNQPQHF	TGTGCTAGTGTCCTTACCACAGGGGGCTTTGGGAGCAATCAGCCCCAGCATTTT
NA	TRBV11-2	NA	TRBJ2-2	CASSIWRDTGELFF	TGTGCCAGCAGCATCTGGAGGGACACCGGGGAGCTGTTTTTT
NA	TRBV2	TRBD1	TRBJ2-2	CASTQGAYTGELFF	TGTGCCAGCACCCAGGGGGCGTACACCGGGGAGCTGTTTTTT
NA	TRBV20-1	TRBD1	TRBJ2-7	CSAKTGSEQYF	TGCAGTGCAAAGACAGGGTCCGAGCAGTACTTC
NA	TRBV5-4	NA	TRBJ1-4	CASSLGGANEKLFF	TGTGCCAGCAGCTTAGGGGGAGCTAATGAAAAACTGTTTTTT
NA	TRBV7-9	TRBD1	TRBJ1-1	CASSLGQGWNTEAFF	TGTGCCAGCAGCTTGGGACAGGGGTGGAACACTGAAGCTTTCTTT
NA	TRBV29-1	TRBD1	TRBJ2-5	CSVETGGETQYF	TGCAGCGTCGAGACAGGGGGAGAGACCCAGTACTTC
NA	TRBV2	TRBD1	TRBJ1-6	CASSESTGAKRNSPLHF	TGTGCCAGCAGTGAGTCGACAGGGGCGAAGAGAAATTCACCCCTCCACTTT
NA	TRBV19	NA	TRBJ1-5	CASSINRDRNQPQHF	TGTGCCAGTAGTATAAACAGGGATCGCAATCAGCCCCAGCATTTT
NA	TRBV9	NA	TRBJ1-2	CASSVGNRDDYGYTF	TGTGCCAGCAGCGTAGGGAACAGGGACGACTATGGCTACACCTTC
NA	TRBV6-1	NA	TRBJ1-5	CASRDTQSSNQPQHF	TGTGCCAGCAGAGACACCCAATCTAGCAATCAGCCCCAGCATTTT
once	TRBV5-1	NA	TRBJ1-3	CASSLAPPGSGNTIYF	TGCGCCAGCAGCTTGGCCCCCCCGGGCTCTGGAAACACCATATATTTT
NA	TRBV11-2	NA	TRBJ2-7	CASSQGDEQYF	TGTGCCAGCAGCCAGGGCGACGAGCAGTACTTC
NA	TRBV14	NA	TRBJ2-5	CASSQVQETQYF	TGTGCCAGCAGCCAAGTACAAGAGACCCAGTACTTC
NA	TRBV2	NA	TRBJ2-5	CASEGTQQETQYF	TGTGCCAGCGAAGGGACACAACAAGAGACCCAGTACTTC
NA	TRBV7-6	TRBD1	TRBJ1-1	CASSPGTGTTEAFF	TGTGCCAGCAGCCCCGGGACAGGGACCACTGAAGCTTTCTTT
NA	TRBV12-5	TRBD1	TRBJ2-1	CASGLDRGADNEQFF	TGTGCTAGTGGTTTGGACAGGGGCGCCGACAATGAGCAGTTCTTC
NA	TRBV7-6	NA	TRBJ2-3	CASSSPLGDRTDTQYF	TGTGCCAGCAGCTCCCCACTGGGCGACCGCACAGATACGCAGTATTTT
NA	TRBV4-2	TRBD2	TRBJ2-3	CASSPEESGGHTDTQYF	TGTGCCAGCAGCCCGGAGGAAAGCGGGGGTCACACAGATACGCAGTATTTT